This T cell receptor delta chain was sequenced during a study of γδ T cells in repeated Plasmodium falciparum infection. At the level of the study: Over about 600 days, donors received four mosquito-bite P. falciparum NF54 infections. Sampling occurred at baseline, pre-infection for selected infections, and 21 days post-infection.

Overall study findings and caveats: Over time and infection, Vgamma9/Vdelta2+ repertoires remained highly stable and polyclonal.

V dropped 5 bases and J dropped 1 base, with 32 bases sitting between them. The CDR3 runs to 19 residues. The V gene's germline CDR1 is TVYSNPD and CDR2 GDNSRS (reference sequence). TCRdb made new clone calls on the multiplex PCR reads using CATT. Of 50,000 to 65,000 delta-chain clones listed, approximately 1.5% were seen once; the top ten hold roughly 15%. Gammadelta T cells were flow-sorted from PBMC into Vgamma9/Vdelta2+ and Vdelta2-negative populations for bulk analysis. The table lists this clone with a few counts. Its antigen is currently unknown. TCRdb lists the protein of a much larger clone for this DNA, which differs at residue 7, so this is likely a read error; the protein given here is translated from the DNA itself.

This clonotype was sampled from a pool of human donors (malaria-infected and uninfected, not separated). Material: gamma-delta T cells from blood. The gene calls are TRDV3 and TRDJ1; TRDD3 might be the D (5 bases). TCRdb does not report a J gene; here it was assigned by matching the DNA to germline references. DNA for the CDR3: TGTGCCATACGTGCTCATCCTGAATTGTGCGAAAGTGCCACCGATAAACTCATCTTT. Translated: CAIRAHPELCESATDKLIF.